What follows are 25 T cell receptor beta chains derived from one specimen sequenced in a study of early T cells in non-severe SARS-CoV-2 infection. One entry per CDR3 protein results from TCRdb running MiXCR on the 5' RACE reads. There are approximately 58,000 distinct CDR3 sequences in the sample; approximately 12% occur only once, and about 2.4% lies in the top ten. The sample was whole blood, taken at baseline. The receptor source for this set is an adult who was a healthcare worker with PCR-confirmed SARS-CoV-2 infection or an uninfected control (not recorded which).

This clonotype was detected many times. This chain links TRBV7-3 with TRBJ2-7; TRBD2 matches at 12 bases. This CDR3 is 15 amino acids long. V lost 3 bases and J lost 0; bases outside the gene matches: 0. CDR1 is SGHTA and CDR2 is FQGTGA in the germline V gene. The CDR3 reads CASSLTSGGSYEQYF. The CDR3 coding sequence is TGTGCCAGCAGCTTGACTAGCGGGGGCTCCTACGAGCAGTACTTC.

Remarks on this clonotype: A much larger clone sits a single nucleotide away, making a read error possible. This chain connects TRBV29-1 to TRBJ2-7; D uncertain. V was cut by 0 bases and J by 7 bases, with 19 bases left in between. Per the germline V gene, CDR1 is SQVTM and CDR2 is ANQGSEA. The CDR3 runs 15 residues. The CDR3 here is CSVEDAARDMGEQYF. CDR3 nucleotides: TGCAGCGTTGAAGATGCGGCAAGGGATATGGGTGAGCAGTACTTC.

The table lists this clonotype with many counts. The chain couples TRBV7-9 to TRBJ1-6; 8 positions agree with TRBD1. Germline CDR1 SEHNR, CDR2 FQNEAQ (reference sequence). The trim removed 5 bases at V and 9 bases at J, leaving 6 bases unmatched. CDR3 size: 14 residues. The CDR3 DNA follows: TGTGCCAGCAGCCCAGAAGACAGGGGTTCACCCCTCCACTTT. It translates to CASSPEDRGSPLHF.

This clonotype was counted at least ten times. V and J are TRBV7-6 and TRBJ2-1; 7 bases agree with TRBD2. The CDR3 contains 16 residues. The V gene's germline CDR1 is SGHVS and CDR2 FNYEAQ. Trimming cost V 5 bases and J 6 bases; bases outside gene matches: 13. The CDR3 is CASSPPGGPGSNEQFF. In DNA, the CDR3 is TGTGCCAGCAGCCCCCCGGGGGGACCAGGATCCAATGAGCAGTTCTTC.

The chain employs TRBV19 and TRBJ2-4; 8 nucleotides line up with TRBD2. The germline CDR1 and CDR2 sequences are LNHDA and SQIVND (reference sequence). V was pared by 4 bases and J by 5 bases, with 13 bases of the junction left unmatched. This CDR3 region has 17 residues. Written as DNA, the CDR3 is TGTGCCAGTAGTAGGTCCCAAGCGGGAGATTTCGAAAACATTCAGTACTTC. Protein sequence: CASSRSQAGDFENIQYF.

The chain carries TRBV5-1 and TRBJ2-5; TRBD2 matches at 9 bases. Germline assignment: CDR1 SGHRS and CDR2 YFSETQ. This CDR3 is 15 amino acids long. With V trimmed by 3 bases and J by 4 bases, 7 bases remained unmatched. The CDR3, as DNA: TGCGCCAGCAGCTCCATAGCGGGAGCACGAGAGACCCAGTACTTC. Its translation is CASSSIAGARETQYF.

The chain is built from TRBV6-5 and TRBJ1-1; 8 nucleotides line up with TRBD1. This CDR3 is built from 14 residues. Per germline, CDR1 MNHEY and CDR2 SVGAGI. With 6 bases clipped from V and 4 bases from J, the junction kept 7 bases outside the gene matches. This CDR3 is CASRAGQGGTEAFF. The CDR3 nucleotides are TGTGCCAGCAGGGCCGGACAGGGAGGCACTGAAGCTTTCTTT.

The chain recombines TRBV7-6 with TRBJ2-1, with 12 bases fitting TRBD2. The germline CDR1 and CDR2 sequences are SGHVS and FNYEAQ. This CDR3 is built from 15 residues. Unmatched junction bases numbered 4, after V lost 3 bases and J lost 7 bases. The CDR3 DNA reads TGTGCCAGCAGCTTGACTAGCGGGAGAGGGAATGAGCAGTTCTTC. The encoded protein is CASSLTSGRGNEQFF.

This chain connects TRBV10-3 to TRBJ2-3; 10 bases map to TRBD2. V trimming: 6 bases; J trimming: 0 bases; junction bases outside the gene matches: 3. Germline V lookup: CDR1 ENHRY, CDR2 SYGVKD. The CDR3 extends over 15 amino acids. CDR3 loop: CAISKTSGSTDTQYF. Here the CDR3 DNA reads TGTGCCATCAGCAAGACTAGCGGGAGCACAGATACGCAGTATTTT.

This clonotype was observed a few times. The chain links TRBV10-1 to TRBJ2-1; 12 bases are shared with TRBD2. CDR3 length equals 13 residues. J was trimmed by 9 bases and V by 5 bases; bases with no gene match: 2. Germline assignment: CDR1 WNHNN and CDR2 SYGVQD (reference sequence). CDR3 loop: CASSTSGRFEQFF. The CDR3 region has the DNA TGCGCCAGCAGTACTAGCGGGAGGTTTGAGCAGTTCTTC.

In this sample, this clonotype turned up many times. V usage is TRBV7-9 and J usage is TRBJ2-3, with TRBD2 as a possible D gene (6 bases). This CDR3 spans 14 amino acids. The germline V and J ends were trimmed by 3 bases and 5 bases, with 12 bases remaining between them. CDR1 SEHNR and CDR2 FQNEAQ come from the germline V gene (reference sequence). CDR3 in DNA: TGTGCCAGCAGCTTCTCTAGCGCGGGAGATACGCAGTATTTT. This encodes CASSFSSAGDTQYF.

The CDR3 region has the DNA TGTGCCAGCAGGACAGAGAGCTCCTATAATTCACCCCTCCACTTT. This sequence encodes CASRTESSYNSPLHF. V gene TRBV9 combines with J gene TRBJ1-6; weak D call: TRBD1 (5 bases). Germline CDR1 SGDLS, CDR2 YYNGEE. This CDR3 contains 15 residues. Trimming took 5 bases from V and 0 from J, leaving 9 bases between them.

Only a few counts were recorded for this clonotype. The rearrangement uses TRBV2 and TRBJ2-6; no definite D call. This CDR3 contains 14 residues. V lost 7 bases, J lost 1 base, and 8 bases lay in between. In germline, CDR1 is SNHLY, CDR2 FYNNEI. CDR3 DNA: TGTGCCAGCACCCAGGATTCTGGGGCCAACGTCCTGACTTTC. It codes for CASTQDSGANVLTF.

This clonotype was observed at least ten times. The V gene is TRBV2, the J gene TRBJ2-3; no firm D call. V lost 8 bases, J lost 8 bases, and 11 bases lay in between. In germline, CDR1 is SNHLY, CDR2 FYNNEI. This CDR3 spans 11 amino acids. The chain's CDR3 is CASVISSTQYF. The CDR3 DNA follows: TGTGCCAGCGTCATTAGTTCTACGCAGTATTTT.

This clonotype appeared a few times. The rearrangement uses TRBV2 and TRBJ1-4; TRBD1 matches at 7 bases. V dropped 5 bases and J dropped 8; count of bases not matched to a gene: 8. There are 14 residues in the CDR3. Germline loops: CDR1 SNHLY, CDR2 FYNNEI. CDR3 nucleotide sequence: TGTGCCAGCAGTCCCGAGGGGGCTGGAGAAAAACTGTTTTTT. Its translation: CASSPEGAGEKLFF.

This clonotype was picked up a small number of times. This chain joins TRBV20-1 and TRBJ2-7; 11 nucleotides line up with TRBD1. V lost 3 bases to trimming and J lost 5 bases; unmatched junction nucleotides: 6. The CDR3 runs 14 residues. From germline, CDR1 is DFQATT and CDR2 SNEGSKA (reference sequence). The DNA for the CDR3 is TGCAGTGCTAGGAGGACAGGGGGCTACAACGAGCAGTACTTC. This gives the protein CSARRTGGYNEQYF.

The rearrangement joins TRBV5-1 to TRBJ2-1; 8 bases align to TRBD1. CDR1 SGHRS and CDR2 YFSETQ come from the germline V gene. Trimming cost V 2 bases and J 2 bases; bases outside gene matches: 6. The CDR3 length is 16 residues. The CDR3 region is CASSLQGRGPYNEQFF. DNA of the CDR3: TGCGCCAGCAGCTTACAGGGCAGGGGGCCCTACAATGAGCAGTTCTTC.

This clonotype was detected many times. This sequence joins TRBV12-3 or TRBV12-4 and TRBJ1-1; D is ambiguous. The CDR3 totals 14 residues. The ends were cut back, 6 bases at V and 6 bases at J, with 17 bases in the middle. CDR3 region: CASSPTRRSSEAFF. DNA for the CDR3: TGTGCCAGCAGCCCGACCCGTCGTAGTTCTGAAGCTTTCTTT.

This clonotype was recorded many times. The CDR3 region has the DNA TGCGCCAGCAGCCAATCTTCAAGTTCCCCGAACACTGAAGCTTTCTTT. The encoded protein is CASSQSSSSPNTEAFF. The gene calls are TRBV4-3 and TRBJ1-1; D remains unclear. CDR1 and CDR2 (germline): LGHNA, YSLEER. V was trimmed by 2 bases and J by 1 base, leaving 14 bases between them. The CDR3 consists of 16 residues.

This clonotype was seen only a few times. The chain recombines TRBV20-1 with TRBJ2-5, with 10 nucleotides matching TRBD2. Germline CDR1 is DFQATT and CDR2 is SNEGSKA (reference sequence). This CDR3 has 16 residues. V lost 1 base to trimming and J lost 5 bases; unmatched junction nucleotides: 10. CDR3 DNA: TGCAGTGCTAGAGCGGCTAGCGGGAGAATCGTGGAGACCCAGTACTTC. Translating it yields CSARAASGRIVETQYF.

This clonotype has a count of ten or more. The chain has TRBV25-1 and TRBJ2-5, with D possibly being TRBD2 (5 bases). CDR1 MGHDK and CDR2 SYGVNS come from the germline V gene. The CDR3 has 14 amino acids. The V end lost 8 bases, the J end lost 0 bases, and 13 bases lay between the germline ends. The CDR3 here is CASGRLGYQETQYF. The CDR3 nucleotides are TGTGCCAGCGGGAGACTGGGGTACCAAGAGACCCAGTACTTC.

This clonotype appeared many times. The chain joins TRBV28 to TRBJ2-2; D ambiguous. Germline assignment: CDR1 MDHEN and CDR2 SYDVKM. The CDR3 length is 14 residues. V lost 6 bases to trimming and J lost 5 bases, with 13 bases between them. This CDR3 reads CASRTGQDTGELFF. The CDR3 DNA sequence: TGTGCCAGCAGAACCGGTCAGGATACCGGGGAGCTGTTTTTT.

The V gene is TRBV25-1, the J gene TRBJ2-7, with D unclear. Trimming took off 5 bases at V and 2 bases at J, with 7 bases between the two ends. In germline, CDR1 is MGHDK, CDR2 SYGVNS. The CDR3 is 12 amino acids. CDR3 nucleotides: TGTGCCAGCAGTTACCATACCTACGAGCAGTACTTC. Translating it yields CASSYHTYEQYF.

This clonotype was seen more than once but under ten times. The J gene is TRBJ2-7, the V gene TRBV28, with a possible D match to TRBD2 (5 bases). Germline CDR1 is MDHEN and CDR2 is SYDVKM. The CDR3 extends over 13 amino acids. The germline V and J ends were trimmed by 6 bases and 2 bases, with 11 bases remaining between them. This CDR3 is CASRPGVAYEQYF. In DNA, the CDR3 is TGTGCCAGCAGGCCCGGGGTAGCCTACGAGCAGTACTTC.

This clonotype was seen more than once but under ten times. The DNA for the CDR3 is TGTGCCAGCAGCCTCCGGGACAGTAACACCGGGGAGCTGTTTTTT. Its protein is CASSLRDSNTGELFF. This chain links TRBV11-2 with TRBJ2-2; 7 bases match TRBD1. Germline trimming cut 5 bases from V and 2 bases from J; bases unmatched to any gene: 5. The CDR3 runs 15 residues. Germline V gene sequence: CDR1 SGHAT, CDR2 FQNNGV.